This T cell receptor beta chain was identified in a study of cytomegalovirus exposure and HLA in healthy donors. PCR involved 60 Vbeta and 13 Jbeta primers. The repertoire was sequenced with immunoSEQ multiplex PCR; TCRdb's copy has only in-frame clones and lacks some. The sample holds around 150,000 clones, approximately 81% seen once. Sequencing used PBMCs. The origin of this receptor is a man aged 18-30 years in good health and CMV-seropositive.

Written as DNA, the CDR3 is TGCGCCAGCAGCTTGGAAGCGGGACAGGAGAATTCACCCCTCCACTTT. Its translation: CASSLEAGQENSPLHF. This chain joins TRBV5-1 and TRBJ1-6, with TRBD1 matching 8 bases. Germline assignment: CDR1 SGHRS and CDR2 YFSETQ. The CDR3 is made up of 16 amino acids. Trimming removed 0 bases from V and 7 bases from J; junction bases left unmatched: 6.